These 32 T cell receptor beta chains originate from one sample sequenced in a study of T-cell reconstitution after alpha-beta-depleted transplantation in children. Library preparation (for TCRbeta) was performed with unique molecular identifiers. TCRdb reanalysed the PCR reads using MiXCR and keeps one entry per CDR3 protein. This table has about 240,000 distinct CDR3 sequences, over 20% appearing once. Material: PBMCs, obtained before TCRalphabeta/CD19-depleted stem cell transplant. These receptors came from a girl aged 2-10 years with Fanconi anemia, due to receive a stem cell transplant.

This clonotype was picked up one time. V and J are TRBV28 and TRBJ1-4; D remains unclear. Trimming pared 5 bases from V and 8 bases from J, leaving 15 bases between. CDR1 and CDR2 from the germline V gene are MDHEN and SYDVKM. The CDR3 totals 14 residues. The CDR3 spells CASSIRAGGEKLFF. In nucleotides, the CDR3 is TGTGCCAGCAGTATTCGAGCGGGCGGGGAAAAACTGTTTTTT.

V and J are TRBV7-9 and TRBJ2-3; 12 nucleotides agree with TRBD2. CDR1 and CDR2 from the germline V gene are SEHNR and FQNEAQ (reference sequence). The CDR3 sequence is 15 residues long. V was clipped by 5 bases and J by 2 bases; unmatched bases: 2. Here the CDR3 reads CASSASGGATDTQYF. CDR3 in DNA: TGTGCCAGCAGCGCTAGCGGGGGGGCCACAGATACGCAGTATTTT.

This clonotype was seen a few times. The chain employs TRBV5-1 and TRBJ2-7, with 10 bases lining up with TRBD1. This CDR3 contains 13 residues. CDR1 SGHRS and CDR2 YFSETQ come from the germline V gene. V dropped 8 bases and J dropped 3; count of bases not matched to a gene: 5. CDR3 amino acids: CARTDRGFYEQYF. Written as DNA, the CDR3 is TGCGCCAGAACGGACAGGGGGTTCTACGAGCAGTACTTC. Looking up the rest from reference TRBV5-1 and TRBJ2-7 gives the full variable domain: KAGVTQTPRYLIKTRGQQVTLSCSPISGHRSVSWYQQTPGQGLQFLFEYFSETQRNKGNFPGRFSGRQFSNSRSEMNVSTLELGDSALYLCARTDRGFYEQYFGPGTRLTVT.

This clonotype has a count of ten or more. V gene TRBV7-2 combines with J gene TRBJ2-3, with TRBD2 identical over 10 bases. V was pared by 1 base and J by 3 bases, with 1 base of the junction left unmatched. Germline CDR1 reads SGHTA; CDR2 reads FQGNSA. CDR3 length: 15 amino acids. The CDR3 here is CASSLELAGTDTQYF. CDR3 DNA sequence: TGTGCCAGCAGCTTAGAACTAGCGGGGACAGATACGCAGTATTTT.

The chain couples TRBV6-2 or TRBV6-3 to TRBJ2-4, with D possibly matching TRBD1 (5 bases). The CDR3 sequence is 20 residues long. V gave up 2 bases and J gave up 0 bases, with 23 bases separating them. The germline V gene has CDR1 MNHEY and CDR2 SVGEGT. CDR3 loop: CASSYHSGLQGYIAKNIQYF. CDR3 DNA sequence: TGTGCCAGCAGTTACCACTCAGGATTGCAGGGATACATAGCCAAAAACATTCAGTACTTC.

There are many counts of this clonotype. V is TRBV20-1 and J is TRBJ2-7; D is uncertain. CDR3 length: 11 amino acids. V dropped 5 bases and J dropped 4 bases, with 9 bases sitting between them. Germline assignment: CDR1 DFQATT and CDR2 SNEGSKA (reference sequence). Written as DNA, the CDR3 is TGCAGTGCTGAGGCCGGATACGAGCAGTACTTC. Its protein product is CSAEAGYEQYF.

The chain couples TRBV20-1 to TRBJ2-1, with D tentatively TRBD2 (5 bases). The CDR3 totals 15 residues. The V end was cut by 0 bases, the J end by 2 bases, with 11 bases between. Germline V CDR1 and CDR2: DFQATT, SNEGSKA (reference sequence). DNA for the CDR3: TGCAGTGCTAGAGAAGGAGTAGCGCCCTACAATGAGCAGTTCTTC. This translates into CSAREGVAPYNEQFF.

This clonotype was observed many times. Here the CDR3 reads CSVEVVEAFF. CDR3 coding DNA: TGCAGCGTTGAAGTCGTTGAAGCTTTCTTT. The chain uses TRBV29-1 and TRBJ1-1, with unresolved D. CDR3 length: 10 amino acids. Trimming cost V 1 base and J 7 bases, with 4 bases left between them. CDR1 and CDR2 (germline): SQVTM, ANQGSEA.

This clonotype was found many times. Here the CDR3 reads CSAWTGTLNYGYTF. In DNA, the CDR3 is TGCAGTGCTTGGACAGGGACGCTCAACTATGGCTACACCTTC. The V call is TRBV20-1, the J call TRBJ1-2, with TRBD1 matching over 8 bases. Germline values: CDR1 DFQATT, CDR2 SNEGSKA (reference sequence). There are 14 residues in the CDR3. V trimming: 5 bases; J trimming: 2 bases; junction bases outside the gene matches: 7.

This sequence joins TRBV7-2 and TRBJ2-2, with 8 bases identical to TRBD2. Germline V CDR1 and CDR2: SGHTA, FQGNSA. CDR3 length equals 15 residues. V was pared by 5 bases and J by 6 bases, with 8 bases of the junction left unmatched. CDR3: CASSRSGGEAGELFF. For the CDR3, the DNA is TGTGCCAGCAGCAGAAGCGGGGGAGAGGCCGGGGAGCTGTTTTTT.

The J gene is TRBJ2-5, the V gene TRBV4-2, with 8 bases aligning to TRBD2. The CDR3 is made up of 21 amino acids. The V and J ends lost 4 bases and 4 bases, in that order; junction bases with no gene match: 26. Looked up from germline, CDR1 is LGHNA and CDR2 is YNFKEQ. The DNA for the CDR3 is TGTGCCAGCAGCCGAATCCATGGGGCTAGCGGGCTAAAAACCGTTCGAGAGACCCAGTACTTC. This encodes CASSRIHGASGLKTVRETQYF.

This clonotype was counted at least ten times. This chain links TRBV15 with TRBJ2-3; D gene unclear. CDR1 and CDR2 from the germline V gene are LNHNV and YYDKDF (reference sequence). The CDR3 length is 18 residues. The V gene lost 4 bases and the J gene lost 2 bases, with 22 bases spanning the gap. For the CDR3, the DNA is TGTGCCACCAGCACCCCTCAAAACACCCGTTTATACACAGATACGCAGTATTTT. This sequence encodes CATSTPQNTRLYTDTQYF. Combining the CDR3 with reference TRBV15 and TRBJ2-3 gives the whole variable domain DAMVIQNPRYQVTQFGKPVTLSCSQTLNHNVMYWYQQKSSQAPKLLFHYYDKDFNNEADTPDNFQSRRPNTSFCFLDIRSPGLGDTAMYLCATSTPQNTRLYTDTQYFGPGTRLTVL.

This clonotype was counted at least ten times. V gene TRBV28 combines with J gene TRBJ2-1; D perhaps matches TRBD2 (6 bases). Trimming shortened V by 3 bases and J by 5 bases, and 17 bases separated the two germline ends. Germline V gene sequence: CDR1 MDHEN, CDR2 SYDVKM. CDR3 length: 16 residues. The CDR3 nucleotides are TGTGCCAGCAGTTTCCCCTCGGGGGACGGGCACAATGAGCAGTTCTTC. Translating it yields CASSFPSGDGHNEQFF.

Only a few counts were recorded for this clonotype. The chain carries TRBV29-1 and TRBJ2-2, with TRBD1 identical over 7 bases. The V gene end was trimmed by 6 bases and the J gene end by 2 bases; junction bases not matched to a gene: 3. In germline, CDR1 is SQVTM, CDR2 ANQGSEA. The CDR3 extends over 13 amino acids. The CDR3: CSVTGSNTGELFF. As DNA, the CDR3 is TGCAGCGTGACAGGGTCCAACACCGGGGAGCTGTTTTTT.

The table lists this clonotype with many counts. The CDR3 DNA sequence: TGCAGCGTCGAGCGGGGATACAATGAGCAGTTCTTC. Protein sequence: CSVERGYNEQFF. The chain carries TRBV29-1 and TRBJ2-1; 7 bases are a match to TRBD2. CDR3 length: 12 residues. Germline loops: CDR1 SQVTM, CDR2 ANQGSEA. The junction had 3 bases not matched to a gene; V was cut back by 6 bases and J by 4 bases.

This clonotype has a count of ten or more. The chain combines TRBV20-1 with TRBJ2-1; 9 bases fit TRBD2. J gave up 3 bases and V 0 bases, and 6 bases lay outside the gene matches. The CDR3 sequence is 16 residues long. CDR1 is DFQATT and CDR2 is SNEGSKA in the germline V gene (reference sequence). The CDR3 bases are TGCAGTGCTAGAGATGTGCGGGAGGGCCACTACAATGAGCAGTTCTTC. This encodes CSARDVREGHYNEQFF.

The table lists this clonotype with many counts. The chain employs TRBV29-1 and TRBJ2-5; D not certain. The CDR3 runs to 12 residues. V was pared by 3 bases and J by 1 base, with 6 bases between. Germline V gives CDR1 SQVTM, CDR2 ANQGSEA. CDR3 DNA: TGCAGCGTTGAGTATGGCCAAGAGACCCAGTACTTC. The encoded protein is CSVEYGQETQYF.

There are many counts of this clonotype. The CDR3 region has the DNA TGTGCCAGCAGCTTAAGGGACTCCTACAATGAGCAGTTCTTC. Its protein is CASSLRDSYNEQFF. The rearrangement joins TRBV7-3 to TRBJ2-1, with D unclear. The germline V gene has CDR1 SGHTA and CDR2 FQGTGA. Trimming took off 1 base at V and 0 bases at J, with 4 bases between the two ends. This CDR3 contains 14 residues.

The J gene is TRBJ1-1, the V gene TRBV25-1, with D uncertain. CDR3 length equals 13 residues. Per germline, CDR1 MGHDK and CDR2 SYGVNS. V gave up 0 bases and J gave up 4 bases, with 6 bases separating them. The CDR3 DNA follows: TGTGCCAGCAGTGAATATTTTGGCACTGAAGCTTTCTTT. This codes for CASSEYFGTEAFF.

This clonotype was seen ten or more times. This chain connects TRBV7-3 to TRBJ2-1, with D possibly matching TRBD2 (5 bases). Germline lookup yields CDR1 SGHTA and CDR2 FQGTGA. The CDR3 runs to 14 residues. V gave up 5 bases and J gave up 6 bases, with 14 bases separating them. CDR3: CASSVSGSFNEQFF. Written as DNA, the CDR3 is TGTGCCAGCAGCGTAAGTGGGAGTTTCAATGAGCAGTTCTTC.

The CDR3 sequence is CASRSTHGSRKRDEQFF. For the CDR3, the DNA is TGTGCCAGCAGATCCACCCATGGGTCTCGGAAAAGGGATGAGCAGTTCTTC. The chain employs TRBV12-3 or TRBV12-4 and TRBJ2-1; no definite D call. The CDR3 extends over 17 amino acids. Trimming shortened V by 6 bases and J by 8 bases, and 26 bases separated the two germline ends.

There are a few counts of this clonotype. The rearrangement joins TRBV12-3 or TRBV12-4 to TRBJ2-4, with D unresolved. The ends were cut back, 6 bases at V and 1 base at J, with 10 bases in the middle. The CDR3 covers 14 residues. The CDR3 DNA sequence: TGTGCCAGCAGAAGACTGGGGGCCAAAAACATTCAGTACTTC. Translation: CASRRLGAKNIQYF.

This clonotype has just a few counts. The J gene is TRBJ2-7, the V gene TRBV7-9; the match to TRBD1 covers 10 bases. The CDR3 spans 15 residues. Germline V gives CDR1 SEHNR, CDR2 FQNEAQ (reference sequence). Losses at the gene ends were 0 bases for V and 4 bases for J; bases not matched to a gene: 3. The CDR3 DNA reads TGTGCCAGCAGCTTAGCTGGGACAGGGGATTACGAGCAGTACTTC. Its protein product is CASSLAGTGDYEQYF.

This clonotype was observed a handful of times. This chain links TRBV20-1 with TRBJ1-1; possible D gene TRBD1, 6 bases. The V and J ends lost 0 bases and 7 bases respectively, with 12 bases between them. Germline V gives CDR1 DFQATT, CDR2 SNEGSKA (reference sequence). The CDR3 runs to 13 residues. CDR3 in amino acids: CSARETGDHEAFF. CDR3 in DNA: TGCAGTGCTAGAGAGACAGGTGATCATGAAGCTTTCTTT.

This clonotype showed up just a few times. The rearrangement uses TRBV7-2 and TRBJ1-1; the match to TRBD1 covers 8 bases. Germline assignment: CDR1 SGHTA and CDR2 FQGNSA. CDR3 size: 13 residues. V was clipped by 3 bases and J by 5 bases; unmatched bases: 2. The CDR3 sequence: CASSFGQGTEAFF. CDR3 sequence (DNA): TGTGCCAGCAGCTTTGGACAGGGAACTGAAGCTTTCTTT.

This chain links TRBV11-2 with TRBJ2-2; perhaps TRBD1 as D (5 bases). The CDR3 totals 19 residues. Per the germline V gene, CDR1 is SGHAT and CDR2 is FQNNGV. V was pared by 4 bases and J by 3 bases, with 24 bases between. The CDR3 region has the DNA TGTGCCAGCAGCTCTCGCCCCGGACACAACCCCCTGGACACCGGGGAGCTGTTTTTT. It translates to CASSSRPGHNPLDTGELFF.

The CDR3 DNA reads as TGTGCCAGCAGCCCAGGCGGTATCGGGGAGCTGTTTTTT. Its translation: CASSPGGIGELFF. The chain is built from TRBV11-2 and TRBJ2-2, with D unresolved. This CDR3 has 13 amino acids. Trimming cost V 5 bases and J 7 bases, with 11 bases left between them. From germline, CDR1 is SGHAT and CDR2 FQNNGV. The full variable domain, in which reference TRBV11-2 and TRBJ2-2 provide the parts outside the CDR3, is EAGVAQSPRYKIIEKRQSVAFWCNPISGHATLYWYQQILGQGPKLLIQFQNNGVVDDSQLPKDRFSAERLKGVDSTLKIQPAKLEDSAVYLCASSPGGIGELFFGEGSRLTVL.

This clonotype was picked up many times. One end of the junction fails to match germline, which may point to a read error. The chain recombines TRBV20-1 with TRBJ2-6; a possible D gene is TRBD2 (5 bases). Germline V lookup: CDR1 DFQATT, CDR2 SNEGSKA (reference sequence). The CDR3 is 16 residues long. DNA for the CDR3: TGCTGTGCTAGTAGTCCTTTGGGAGCTGGGGCCAACGTCCTGACTTTC. Protein: CCASSPLGAGANVLTF.

This clonotype was found many times. The chain combines TRBV12-3 or TRBV12-4 with TRBJ1-1; a weak D match, TRBD1 (6 bases). The CDR3 is made up of 13 amino acids. V dropped 5 bases and J dropped 8 bases, with 15 bases sitting between them. CDR3 nucleotides: TGTGCCAGCAGTCTAACTCGACAGGTAGAAGCTTTCTTT. As protein: CASSLTRQVEAFF.

This chain links TRBV29-1 with TRBJ2-7; D is possibly TRBD2 (5 bases). Germline loops: CDR1 SQVTM, CDR2 ANQGSEA. V was shortened by 7 bases and J by 2 bases, with 12 bases between the two germline ends. CDR3 size: 12 residues. The CDR3 DNA reads as TGCAGCGCCCGTGCGGGTCCCTACGAGCAGTACTTC. Its translation is CSARAGPYEQYF.

Many counts were recorded for this clonotype. This chain uses TRBV20-1 with TRBJ1-2, with 7 bases fitting TRBD1. With V trimmed by 0 bases and J by 8 bases, 12 bases remained unmatched. From germline, CDR1 is DFQATT and CDR2 SNEGSKA (reference sequence). The CDR3 is 15 residues long. This chain's CDR3 is CSARDFHRGGLGYTF. The CDR3 bases are TGCAGTGCTAGAGATTTTCACAGGGGAGGTTTAGGCTACACCTTC.

V and J are TRBV11-3 and TRBJ2-7; possible D gene TRBD1, 6 bases. CDR3 length: 11 amino acids. From germline, CDR1 is SGHNT and CDR2 YENEEA. The CDR3 is CGGPSHYEQYF. The CDR3 DNA sequence: TGTGGGGGGCCAAGTCACTACGAGCAGTACTTC.